Below, one T cell receptor beta chain is given with its context. This clonotype has only one observation. No cognate antigen has been identified for it. Nothing much larger sits one base from this clone, and base qualities are not available. A lone read gives weak evidence. This entry comes from a study of T cells in Graves' hyperthyroidism and ophthalmopathy (dated by TCRdb to 2018 to 2020). Background on the whole study: Peripheral blood was collected at initial diagnosis, before any treatment. A discovery cohort of about 96 patients, approximately 44 with Graves' ophthalmopathy and approximately 57 with stable Graves' hyperthyroidism, was used to find distinguishing TCR V-J signatures. In addition, the study compared T-cell repertoires in thyroid tissue and in blood from roughly six Graves' hyperthyroidism patients. The approximately 95 discovery patients were divided at random into training and test sets in a 7:3 ratio. An independent validation cohort of around 20 hyperthyroidism patients and 17 patients who later progressed to ophthalmopathy tested prospective prediction of ophthalmopathy. The paper describes TCR Vbeta CDR3 sequencing of around 130 peripheral blood samples, made up of about 40 ophthalmopathy patients, some 76 hyperthyroidism patients and roughly 17 progressor patients. After sampling, hyperthyroidism patients received methimazole starting at 30 mg daily, and ophthalmopathy patients received high-dose intravenous methylprednisolone.

The TCR beta CDR3 regions were amplified from the RNA transcripts. The first round of RT-PCR for the TCR CDR3 was performed with the HTBI primer set and the Qiagen OneStep RT-PCR kit. Libraries were constructed in a second round of multiplex PCR, after which size selection and purification were carried out. Libraries were sequenced paired-end with 100 bp reads on an Illumina HiSeq2000. The source study handled its data this way. Raw data were processed with SOAPnuke, discarding reads with adapters, uncalled bases, mean Phred below 15, or no exact constant-primer or identifier match. High-quality paired reads were merged using COPE v1.2.5, and each unique nucleotide sequence was defined as a clonotype. Clonotypes were aligned to IMGT TRBV, TRBD and TRBJ reference segments using MiTCR v1.1. The analysis was restricted to V-J combinations with a frequency above 0.0001, which together covered 99% to 99.2% of the repertoires. The TCS score was defined as F50 (clonal expansion) divided by E x V (chaos), with BLOSUM62-based TCRdist calculated between CDR3 peptides within each V-J. Welch's t-statistics and random forest reduced around 510 V-J features to about 13, which were used in a naive Bayes classifier (R e1071). The public reads were reanalyzed by TCRdb: fastp trimming at Q25, MiXCR alignment, in-frame beta chains only. Each entry merges the rows of one CDR3 protein and shows their most common DNA and genes. TCRdb assigned the V and J calls; the authors' analysis was not used. The sample table contains about 210,000 distinct CDR3 sequences; only one count was recorded for roughly 18% of them. The ten top clones hold approximately 46% of the sample.

General conclusions and limits of the study: No statistical method was used to set the sample size in advance, and investigators knew the group allocation. A 13 V-J signature model separated ophthalmopathy from stable hyperthyroidism, with about 90% sensitivity and 81.08% specificity in cross-validation and 80%/75% in testing. Blood samples also contained most of the expanded thyroid clonotypes (frequency above 0.001), which suggests that blood repertoires may reflect thyroid immune responses. In validation, the model predicted progression to ophthalmopathy with around 71% sensitivity and roughly 72% specificity, a median of 6.5 months before onset.

A patient counted as having stable Graves' hyperthyroidism if no progression to ophthalmopathy occurred over 18 months of follow-up. Hyperthyroidism patients were aged 18 to 65 years and newly diagnosed, with disease duration of less than 2 months. Any patient with an uncontrolled infection, another autoimmune disease, pregnancy or lactation was excluded. Diagnoses relied on clinical symptoms, serum thyroxine and TRAb, thyroid ultrasound and orbital computed tomography. Ficoll-Paque density gradient centrifugation was used to isolate PBMCs from around 10 ml of fresh peripheral blood. Total RNA was extracted with Trizol reagent, and quality was checked on an Agilent 2100 Bioanalyzer. The germline V end is reduced by 4 bases and the J end by 0 bases; junction bases left unmatched: 13. In the germline V gene, CDR1 corresponds to SNHLY and CDR2 to FYNNEI. There are 20 amino acids in the CDR3, from cysteine to phenylalanine inclusive. Solely the CDR3 DNA is kept, with 60 bases framed from the first base.

This receptor was identified in a man in his fifties with Graves' hyperthyroidism. This chain joins TRBV2 to TRBJ2-1, with 12 bases in between that match TRBD2. Material: blood. This receptor carries the CDR3 CASSVGLAGGRGSSYNEQFF. Here is the DNA: TGTGCCAGCAGTGTTGGGCTAGCGGGAGGGCGTGGATCCTCCTACAATGAGCAGTTCTTC.